Below, 14 T cell receptor beta chains from the same sample are listed, as sequenced in a study of beta chain features in type 1 diabetes. The investigators reverse transcribed all of the isolated RNA, so they sequenced expressed TCRB transcripts. Sequencing was performed with immunoSEQ multiplex PCR; in TCRdb, only in-frame clones are kept and a portion is missing. Of about 140,000 clones in the sample, around a tenth were seen once. The sequenced sample was central memory CD4+ T cells from blood. These receptors came from a woman aged 40 to 50 in good health.

The table lists this clone with a few counts. The chain links TRBV12-5 to TRBJ2-7, with TRBD2 matching 11 bases. The CDR3 is made up of 15 amino acids. Germline CDR1 reads LGHNT; CDR2 reads FRNRAP. V gave up 2 bases and J gave up 5 bases; unmatched junction bases: 5. The CDR3 bases are TGTGCTAGTGGTTTGACTACTAGCGGGGGCAACGAGCAGTACTTC. Protein: CASGLTTSGGNEQYF.

The chain carries TRBV7-2 and TRBJ1-5; TRBD1 is a possible D gene (6 bases). The germline V gene encodes CDR1 SGHTA and CDR2 FQGNSA. V was pared by 8 bases and J by 4 bases, with 12 bases between. The CDR3 loop spans 13 amino acids. CDR3 sequence reads: CASQGRGNQPQHF. The CDR3 nucleotides are TGTGCCAGCCAGGGAAGGGGGAATCAGCCCCAGCATTTT.

This sequence joins TRBV7-9 and TRBJ1-1, with 9 bases fitting TRBD1. The ends lost 5 bases at V and 6 bases at J; junction bases unmatched: 10. Germline V gene lookup returns CDR1 SEHNR and CDR2 FQNEAQ (reference sequence). The CDR3 runs to 15 residues. DNA for the CDR3: TGTGCCAGCAGCGCTACCGGGACAGGGTACGCTGAAGCTTTCTTT. Translating it yields CASSATGTGYAEAFF.

Only a few counts were recorded for this clone. This chain connects TRBV12-5 to TRBJ1-1; D is uncertain. Trimming removed 2 bases from V and 6 bases from J, with 10 bases in between. The CDR3 has 13 amino acids. Per the germline V gene, CDR1 is LGHNT and CDR2 is FRNRAP. The CDR3 coding sequence is TGTGCTAGTGGTTTGCGCTTGGCAGCTGAAGCTTTCTTT. Amino acids: CASGLRLAAEAFF.

The rearrangement uses TRBV2 and TRBJ1-2; 8 bases match TRBD1. V lost 3 bases to trimming and J lost 8 bases; unmatched junction nucleotides: 14. From germline, CDR1 is SNHLY and CDR2 FYNNEI. The CDR3 has 16 amino acids. Here the CDR3 DNA reads TGTGCCAGCAGTGATTCCGGACAGGGTGGATCGCGGGGCTACACCTTC. This codes for CASSDSGQGGSRGYTF. Combining the CDR3 with reference TRBV2 and TRBJ1-2 gives the whole variable domain EPEVTQTPSHQVTQMGQEVILRCVPISNHLYFYWYRQILGQKVEFLVSFYNNEISEKSEIFDDQFSVERPDGSNFTLKIRSTKLEDSAMYFCASSDSGQGGSRGYTFGSGTRLTVV.

The chain links TRBV28 to TRBJ1-5, with 7 bases identical to TRBD1. The length of the CDR3 is 14 residues. Germline trimming cut 2 bases from V and 5 bases from J; bases unmatched to any gene: 3. Germline CDR1 MDHEN, CDR2 SYDVKM. CDR3 region: CASSLAGGDQPQHF. The CDR3, as DNA: TGTGCCAGCAGTTTAGCAGGGGGAGATCAGCCCCAGCATTTT.

This clone was found a few times. The J gene is TRBJ1-5, the V gene TRBV2; maybe TRBD1 (5 bases). The CDR3 covers 15 residues. With 4 bases removed from V and 5 bases from J, the gap between germline ends came to 15 bases. CDR1 SNHLY and CDR2 FYNNEI come from the germline V gene. The CDR3: CASSALWTLHQPQHF. CDR3 coding DNA: TGTGCCAGCAGTGCGTTATGGACACTCCATCAGCCCCAGCATTTT. Variable domain in full (rest from reference TRBV2 and TRBJ1-5): EPEVTQTPSHQVTQMGQEVILRCVPISNHLYFYWYRQILGQKVEFLVSFYNNEISEKSEIFDDQFSVERPDGSNFTLKIRSTKLEDSAMYFCASSALWTLHQPQHFGDGTRLSIL.

This clone was observed many times. The rearrangement links TRBV7-2 to TRBJ2-3; D is unresolved. Per the germline V gene, CDR1 is SGHTA and CDR2 is FQGNSA. The CDR3 consists of 16 residues. V shed 7 bases and J shed 6 bases, with 23 bases lying between them. The CDR3 sequence is CASTQRTRSSSDTQYF. The CDR3 DNA reads as TGTGCCAGCACCCAACGCACGCGTTCATCCTCCGATACGCAGTATTTT.

This clone was observed a handful of times. The rearrangement links TRBV7-2 to TRBJ1-5; TRBD1 is a possible D gene (5 bases). Trimming left V 6 bases short and J 5 bases short, with 14 bases between. Germline V CDR1 and CDR2: SGHTA, FQGNSA. The CDR3 runs 14 residues. CDR3 protein: CASRRTSYDQPQHF. For the CDR3, the DNA is TGTGCCAGCAGGAGGACAAGCTACGATCAGCCCCAGCATTTT.

This rearrangement joins TRBV19 to TRBJ2-1; 14 positions agree with TRBD2. The CDR3 is 15 residues long. J was trimmed by 6 bases and V by 5 bases; bases with no gene match: 3. Per germline, CDR1 LNHDA and CDR2 SQIVND (reference sequence). The CDR3 loop is CASSRTSGGFNEQFF. CDR3 coding DNA: TGTGCCAGTAGTCGGACTAGCGGGGGGTTCAATGAGCAGTTCTTC.

This clone has more than one count but fewer than ten. The chain employs TRBV10-3 and TRBJ1-2; D might be TRBD1 (5 bases). V lost 6 bases and J lost 0, with 14 bases in between. The CDR3 has 15 amino acids. Germline lookup yields CDR1 ENHRY and CDR2 SYGVKD. In DNA form, the CDR3 reads TGTGCCATCAGCACCGACGGGGGAGCTAACTATGGCTACACCTTC. Translated, it gives CAISTDGGANYGYTF.

The chain recombines TRBV28 with TRBJ2-3, with D unresolved. CDR3 length equals 14 residues. Per the germline V gene, CDR1 is MDHEN and CDR2 is SYDVKM. The V gene lost 2 bases and the J gene lost 3 bases, with 9 bases spanning the gap. The DNA of the CDR3 is TGTGCCAGCAGTTTACCCATGAGAACAGATACGCAGTATTTT. Residues: CASSLPMRTDTQYF.

This clone was seen a few times. The rearrangement joins TRBV19 to TRBJ2-7, with D tentatively TRBD1 (5 bases). The CDR3 length is 13 residues. CDR1 LNHDA and CDR2 SQIVND come from the germline V gene (reference sequence). Trimming pared 1 base from V and 2 bases from J, leaving 6 bases between. Here the CDR3 reads CASSIGTPYEQYF. CDR3 nucleotide sequence: TGTGCCAGTAGTATAGGGACACCCTACGAGCAGTACTTC.

This clone was observed a handful of times. The chain uses TRBV6-1 and TRBJ2-1; 9 nucleotides match TRBD1. Per germline, CDR1 MNHNS and CDR2 SASEGT. There are 18 residues in the CDR3. The V gene end was trimmed by 1 base and the J gene end by 0 bases; junction bases not matched to a gene: 7. The CDR3 protein is CASSEVGLGQGSYNEQFF. CDR3 sequence (DNA): TGTGCCAGCAGTGAAGTGGGGCTGGGACAGGGCTCCTACAATGAGCAGTTCTTC.